Listed here are 17 T cell receptor beta chains from one sample, sequenced in a study of T cell changes during pregnancy in multiple sclerosis. TCRdb's table, derived via immunoSEQ multiplex PCR, lists solely in-frame clones and lacks some. Of tens of thousands of clones in the sample, around 94% were seen once. The sample consisted of peripheral blood, taken before pregnancy. Receptor source: a female donor with multiple sclerosis, enrolled in a pregnancy study.

V usage is TRBV9 and J usage is TRBJ2-3, with 15 bases that match TRBD2. Germline loops: CDR1 SGDLS, CDR2 YYNGEE. This CDR3 is 17 amino acids long. Unmatched junction bases numbered 3, after V lost 0 bases and J lost 4 bases. CDR3 DNA sequence: TGTGCCAGCAGCGTAGGGACTAGCGGGAGGGTCTCAGATACGCAGTATTTT. It translates to CASSVGTSGRVSDTQYF.

The V call is TRBV19, the J call TRBJ2-6; TRBD2 might be the D (5 bases). V was shortened by 3 bases and J by 1 base, with 7 bases between the two germline ends. CDR1 LNHDA and CDR2 SQIVND come from the germline V gene (reference sequence). CDR3 size: 15 residues. Here the CDR3 DNA reads TGTGCCAGTAGTATCCCGGGGTCTGGGGCCAACGTCCTGACTTTC. It translates to CASSIPGSGANVLTF.

This sequence joins TRBV19 and TRBJ2-2; D might be TRBD1 (5 bases). This CDR3 contains 17 residues. V was trimmed by 4 bases and J by 7 bases, leaving 22 bases between them. CDR1 LNHDA and CDR2 SQIVND come from the germline V gene (reference sequence). The DNA for the CDR3 is TGTGCCAGTAGTACCCCTGGGCAGGGCCTCCTCGGCGGGGAGCTGTTTTTT. Translating gives CASSTPGQGLLGGELFF.

CDR3 nucleotides: TGTGCCAGCAGTTTGGGCATTGACGGGGAGCTGTTTTTT. Its translation is CASSLGIDGELFF. The J gene is TRBJ2-2, the V gene TRBV7-6; D remains ambiguous. Germline CDR1 and CDR2: SGHVS and FNYEAQ. V lost 6 bases and J 7 bases, leaving 12 bases between the germline ends. This CDR3 is 13 amino acids long. Combining the CDR3 with reference TRBV7-6 and TRBJ2-2 gives the whole variable domain GAGVSQSPRYKVTKRGQDVALRCDPISGHVSLYWYRQALGQGPEFLTYFNYEAQQDKSGLPNDRFSAERPEGSISTLTIQRTEQRDSAMYRCASSLGIDGELFFGEGSRLTVL.

The J gene is TRBJ2-2, the V gene TRBV30, with a tentative D call TRBD1 (6 bases). Looked up from germline, CDR1 is GTSNPN and CDR2 is SVGIG (reference sequence). This CDR3 comprises 14 residues. V lost 2 bases and J lost 5, with 12 bases in between. DNA of the CDR3: TGTGCCTGGAGTAAACAGGGTGGGACCGGGGAGCTGTTTTTT. Its protein product is CAWSKQGGTGELFF.

V gene TRBV4-2 combines with J gene TRBJ1-2; TRBD1 is a possible D gene (6 bases). CDR1 and CDR2 (germline): LGHNA, YNFKEQ. The V end lost 0 bases, the J end lost 4 bases, and 12 bases lay between the germline ends. The CDR3 has 15 amino acids. This chain's CDR3 is CASSQDEQGGYGYTF. CDR3 DNA sequence: TGTGCCAGCAGCCAAGATGAACAGGGTGGCTATGGCTACACCTTC.

The V and J genes are TRBV7-9 and TRBJ2-1; 7 bases map to TRBD2. There are 15 residues in the CDR3. V shed 1 base and J 3 bases; nucleotides not matched to a gene: 3. Looked up from germline, CDR1 is SEHNR and CDR2 is FQNEAQ (reference sequence). The chain's CDR3 is CASSLEGLLYNEQFF. The CDR3 region has the DNA TGTGCCAGCAGCTTAGAGGGACTACTCTACAATGAGCAGTTCTTC.

The V gene is TRBV6-6, the J gene TRBJ2-1, with TRBD2 identical over 10 bases. V gave up 6 bases and J gave up 4 bases; unmatched junction bases: 6. Germline V gene data show CDR1 as MNHNY and CDR2 as SVGAGI (reference sequence). CDR3 length equals 15 residues. The CDR3 nucleotides read TGTGCCAGCAGGAAAGCGGGAGGGCCTTACAATGAGCAGTTCTTC. Translating gives CASRKAGGPYNEQFF.

The genes are TRBV7-9 and TRBJ2-7; 10 bases fit TRBD2. The CDR3 sequence is 14 residues long. V was clipped by 5 bases and J by 4 bases; unmatched bases: 5. Germline CDR1 is SEHNR and CDR2 is FQNEAQ (reference sequence). CDR3 residues: CASSLPSGSYEQYF. Here the CDR3 DNA reads TGTGCCAGCAGCCTACCTAGCGGGAGTTACGAGCAGTACTTC.

V usage is TRBV28 and J usage is TRBJ2-3; 8 nucleotides agree with TRBD1. Unmatched junction bases numbered 7, after V lost 7 bases and J lost 1 base. This CDR3 region has 15 residues. Per germline, CDR1 MDHEN and CDR2 SYDVKM. This CDR3 is CASTSGDRRTDTQYF. CDR3 DNA: TGTGCCAGCACCTCCGGGGACAGGCGCACAGATACGCAGTATTTT.

The chain is built from TRBV19 and TRBJ1-3; D not certain. The CDR3 sequence is 13 residues long. Trimming took 7 bases from V and 0 from J, leaving 7 bases between them. The germline V gene encodes CDR1 LNHDA and CDR2 SQIVND (reference sequence). As DNA, the CDR3 is TGTGCCAGTATGATAGCCTCTGGAAACACCATATATTTT. This codes for CASMIASGNTIYF.

The genes are TRBV5-6 and TRBJ1-2, with TRBD1 identical over 7 bases. The CDR3 has 14 amino acids. Germline values: CDR1 SGHDT, CDR2 YYEEEE. V shed 4 bases, J shed 2 bases, and the junction held 5 bases outside the gene matches. The CDR3: CASSPQQGNYGYTF. The CDR3 nucleotides are TGTGCCAGCAGCCCGCAACAGGGGAACTATGGCTACACCTTC.

The V gene is TRBV5-6, the J gene TRBJ1-4, with 7 bases identical to TRBD1. The junction had 11 bases not matched to a gene; V was cut back by 5 bases and J by 7 bases. Germline V gene sequence: CDR1 SGHDT, CDR2 YYEEEE. The CDR3 contains 15 residues. The CDR3 nucleotides are TGTGCCAGCAGGCGAACGGGACAGACGGCTGAAAAACTGTTTTTT. Its protein product is CASRRTGQTAEKLFF.

This chain joins TRBV25-1 and TRBJ1-2, with no clear D. The CDR3 runs to 13 residues. Deletions cut 3 bases from V and 2 bases from J, with 7 bases between. Per germline, CDR1 MGHDK and CDR2 SYGVNS. The CDR3 is CASSERVNYGYTF. CDR3 in DNA: TGTGCCAGCAGTGAGAGGGTAAACTATGGCTACACCTTC.

V is TRBV13 and J is TRBJ2-2; a possible D gene is TRBD1 (6 bases). From germline, CDR1 is PRHDT and CDR2 FYEKMQ (reference sequence). The V end was cut by 5 bases, the J end by 4 bases, with 17 bases between. The CDR3 spans 16 residues. The CDR3 region has the DNA TGTGCCAGCAGCACACGGACAGCCCAATTCACCGGGGAGCTGTTTTTT. It translates to CASSTRTAQFTGELFF.

This sequence joins TRBV9 and TRBJ2-1, with TRBD2 as a possible D gene (6 bases). This CDR3 contains 15 residues. In germline, CDR1 is SGDLS, CDR2 YYNGEE. V was cut by 2 bases and J by 1 base, with 10 bases left in between. CDR3 nucleotides: TGTGCCAGCAGCGTGACTAGTCGGTCCTACAATGAGCAGTTCTTC. Translating gives CASSVTSRSYNEQFF.

This clone was detected once. The rearrangement uses TRBV18 and TRBJ2-5, with a possible D match to TRBD1 (6 bases). The CDR3 totals 15 residues. V gave up 5 bases and J gave up 3 bases, with 16 bases separating them. Germline CDR1 and CDR2: KGHSH and LQKENI. CDR3: CASSSGQTSEETQYF. CDR3 DNA: TGTGCCAGCTCATCTGGACAGACCTCCGAAGAGACCCAGTACTTC.